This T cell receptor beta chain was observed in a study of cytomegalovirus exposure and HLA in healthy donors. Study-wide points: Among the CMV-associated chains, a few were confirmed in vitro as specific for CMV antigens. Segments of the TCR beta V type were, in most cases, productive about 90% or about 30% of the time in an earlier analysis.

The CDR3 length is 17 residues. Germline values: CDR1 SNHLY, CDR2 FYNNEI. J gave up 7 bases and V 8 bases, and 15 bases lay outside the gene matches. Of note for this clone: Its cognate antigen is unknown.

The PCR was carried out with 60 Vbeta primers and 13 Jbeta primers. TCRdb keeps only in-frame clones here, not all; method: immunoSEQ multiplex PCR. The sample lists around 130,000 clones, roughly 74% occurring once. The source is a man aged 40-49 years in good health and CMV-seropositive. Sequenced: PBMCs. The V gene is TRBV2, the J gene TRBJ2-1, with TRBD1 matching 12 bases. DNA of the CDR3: TGTGCCAGCTTTGGGGGGAAAGGGACAGGGGGCAGGAATGAGCAGTTCTTC. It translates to CASFGGKGTGGRNEQFF. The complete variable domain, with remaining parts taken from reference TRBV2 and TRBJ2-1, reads EPEVTQTPSHQVTQMGQEVILRCVPISNHLYFYWYRQILGQKVEFLVSFYNNEISEKSEIFDDQFSVERPDGSNFTLKIRSTKLEDSAMYFCASFGGKGTGGRNEQFFGPGTRLTVL.